Only one count was recorded for the clone carrying this T cell receptor (beta chain). In the source study's methods: Reference gene primers were amplified, and this amplification served to estimate nucleated cell counts. Clones were read by immunoSEQ multiplex PCR, and TCRdb kept only the in-frame ones, dropping some. V and J calls and clone size are given by that table; D and trimming were obtained from the DNA. The top ten clones hold more than 13% of a sample with 85,000 to 130,000 clones, about four fifths of them seen once. These data originate in a study of blood T cell repertoires in COVID-19. Study-wide background: The samples span acute and convalescent COVID-19 from the United States, Italy and Spain. T cells, B-cell-depleted T cells, or PBMCs supplied cDNA or gDNA.

V shed 5 bases and J shed 0 bases, with 14 bases lying between them. The germline V gene encodes CDR1 SGHTS and CDR2 YDEGEE. The CDR3 covers 15 residues. The V call is TRBV5-8, the J call TRBJ1-2, with D possibly matching TRBD1 (6 bases). Sequenced: peripheral blood. The sequence was collected from a woman aged 60-70 years with acute or convalescent COVID-19. The DNA for the CDR3 is TGTGCCAGCAGGCCCCAGGGGACTACTAACTATGGCTACACCTTC. It is translated as CASRPQGTTNYGYTF.